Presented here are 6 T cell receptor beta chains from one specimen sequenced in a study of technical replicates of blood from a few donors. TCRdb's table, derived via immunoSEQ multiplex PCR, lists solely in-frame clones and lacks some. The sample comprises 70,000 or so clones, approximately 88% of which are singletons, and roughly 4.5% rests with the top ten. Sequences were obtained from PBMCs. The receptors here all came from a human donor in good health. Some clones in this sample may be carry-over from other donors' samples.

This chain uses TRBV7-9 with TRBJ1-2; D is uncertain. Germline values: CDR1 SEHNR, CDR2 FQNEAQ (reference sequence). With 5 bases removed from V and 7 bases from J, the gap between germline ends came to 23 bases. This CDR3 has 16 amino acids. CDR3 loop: CASSPRRLGEVAGYTF. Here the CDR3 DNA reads TGTGCCAGCAGCCCCAGACGGCTCGGGGAAGTAGCTGGCTACACCTTC. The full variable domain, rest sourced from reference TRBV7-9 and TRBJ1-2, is DTGVSQNPRHKITKRGQNVTFRCDPISEHNRLYWYRQTLGQGPEFLTYFQNEAQLEKSRLLSDRFSAERPKGSFSTLEIQRTEQGDSAMYLCASSPRRLGEVAGYTFGSGTRLTVV.

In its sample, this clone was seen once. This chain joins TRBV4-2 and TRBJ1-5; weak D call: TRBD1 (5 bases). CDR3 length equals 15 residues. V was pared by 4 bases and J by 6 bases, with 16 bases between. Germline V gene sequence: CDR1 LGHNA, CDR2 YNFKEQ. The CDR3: CASSLSPGGSQPQHF. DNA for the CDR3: TGTGCCAGCAGCCTCTCTCCGGGGGGAAGTCAGCCCCAGCATTTT.

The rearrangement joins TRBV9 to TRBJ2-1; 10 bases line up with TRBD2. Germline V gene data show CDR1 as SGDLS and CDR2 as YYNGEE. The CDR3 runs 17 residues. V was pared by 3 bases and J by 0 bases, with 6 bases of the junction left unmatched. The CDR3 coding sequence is TGTGCCAGCAGCGGGACTAGCGGAACTAGCTCCTACAATGAGCAGTTCTTC. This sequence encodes CASSGTSGTSSYNEQFF.

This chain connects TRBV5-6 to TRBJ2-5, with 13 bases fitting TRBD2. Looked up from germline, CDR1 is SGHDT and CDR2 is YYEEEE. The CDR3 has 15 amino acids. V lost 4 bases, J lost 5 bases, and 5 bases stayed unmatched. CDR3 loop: CASSATSGRGETQYF. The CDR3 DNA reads TGTGCCAGCAGCGCTACTAGCGGGAGGGGGGAGACCCAGTACTTC.

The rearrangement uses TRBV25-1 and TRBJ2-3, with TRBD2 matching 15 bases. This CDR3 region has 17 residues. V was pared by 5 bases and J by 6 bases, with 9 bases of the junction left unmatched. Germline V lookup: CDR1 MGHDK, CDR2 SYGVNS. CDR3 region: CASSTRTSGRASDTQYF. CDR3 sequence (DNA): TGTGCCAGCAGTACACGGACTAGCGGGAGGGCCTCGGATACGCAGTATTTT.

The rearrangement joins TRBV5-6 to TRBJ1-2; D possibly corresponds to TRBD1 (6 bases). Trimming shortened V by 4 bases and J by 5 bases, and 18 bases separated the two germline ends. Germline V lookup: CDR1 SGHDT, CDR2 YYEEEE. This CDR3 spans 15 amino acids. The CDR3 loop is CASSPSGASVYGYTF. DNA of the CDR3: TGTGCCAGCAGCCCGTCAGGGGCCTCTGTGTATGGCTACACCTTC.